The text below deals with one TCR beta chain. This clone's antigen is unknown. The input lacks base qualities; no much larger clone sits a single base away. The CDR3 starts with the cysteine, ends with the phenylalanine, and has 13 residues. The DNA shown is the 39-base CDR3, in frame from base 1. V is shortened by 1 base, J by 7 bases, and the region joining them spans 8 bases. The germline V gene sets CDR1 to LGHNA and CDR2 to YSLEER. This record comes from a study of siplizumab effects on memory and regulatory T cells (dated by TCRdb to the late 2010s). For context, the study as a whole: The study examined how the anti-CD2 antibody siplizumab affects alloreactive T-cell subsets in allogeneic mixed lymphocyte reactions built from human PBMCs. Findings and caveats that apply to the study as a whole: Greater diversity appeared to be present in unstimulated naive T cells than in memory T cells, and a substantial contribution to the alloresponse seemed to be made by naive cells. Among mappable alloreactive CD4+ clones, an average Treg-derived fraction of about 69% was observed with siplizumab, compared with around 28% in control reactions. A naive or memory phenotype could not be assigned to roughly 75-97% of proliferating CD4+ or CD8+ clones. Because sequences below about 10^-5 frequency were poorly captured, only a minor fraction of alloreactive clones could be mapped to unstimulated subsets. Whether proliferating Tregs from siplizumab cultures actually had suppressive function was not functionally confirmed. The cumulative frequency of alloreactive sequences that could be traced back to unstimulated CD4+ memory T cells was significantly reduced by siplizumab.

Libraries were prepared through the immunoSEQ multiplex PCR assay. Each sample had some 96,000 TCR templates assayed by the deep sequencing platform. Genomic DNA extracted from sorted T cells was the material used for TCRbeta CDR3 sequencing. In the paper's pipeline: The R programming language was used for clonal analysis of TCRbeta CDR3 data. Alloreactive CD4+ and CD8+ clones were identified by comparing unstimulated samples to CFSE-low samples taken after the reaction. By matching sequences to the repertoires of sorted unstimulated Treg and non-Treg cells, each alloreactive CD4+ clone was assigned a regulatory or non-regulatory origin. In its TCRdb copy, this immuneACCESS table keeps in-frame sequences only and misses some clones. Where compared with another copy, unresolved V genes explain less than half of these, and the others have no known cause. That table gives V, J and clone size, and the DNA gave D and trimming. The sample table shows about 75,000 clones, and 85% to 95% are seen once. About 4.5% of the sample is in the top ten clones.

TCRbeta CDR3 sequencing was performed on sorted unstimulated T cells and on proliferating T cells recovered from mixed lymphocyte reactions. Fresh whole blood from roughly nine HLA-typed healthy donors was used as the source from which PBMCs were isolated. The clonotype was recovered from a human donor in good health. Sequenced material: CD8+ T cells sorted from blood. This sequence uses TRBV4-3 and TRBJ2-1; too little of a D gene remains to name it. The DNA reads TGCGCCAGCAGCCAAGCGGTGGGAAATGAGCAGTTCTTC. It translates to CASSQAVGNEQFF.